The 26 T cell receptor beta chains given below trace back to one sample, sequenced in a study of T cell repertoires in ileal Crohn's disease. As for time point: neoterminal ileum biopsy at postoperative endoscopy, about 6 months after surgery. Measured with immunoSEQ multiplex PCR; TCRdb has only the in-frame clones, and not every one. The profile shows 13,000 or so clones, around 80% of them singletons. The sample consisted of ileal tissue. The receptors derive from an adult with Crohn's disease.

This clone is labeled medium-sized. Other nucleotide sequences from this sample produce the same CDR3. The chain links TRBV30 to TRBJ1-1; a possible D gene is TRBD1 (6 bases). The CDR3 extends over 14 amino acids. Per the germline V gene, CDR1 is GTSNPN and CDR2 is SVGIG (reference sequence). The V end lost 0 bases, the J end lost 1 base, and 9 bases lay between the germline ends. The CDR3 sequence: CAWSVQGRNTEAFF. The DNA of the CDR3 is TGTGCCTGGAGTGTACAGGGTCGGAACACTGAAGCTTTCTTT.

The chain recombines TRBV6-5 with TRBJ1-1, with a possible D match to TRBD1 (6 bases). Germline values: CDR1 MNHEY, CDR2 SVGAGI. Trimming cost V 2 bases and J 5 bases, with 12 bases left between them. The CDR3 length is 14 residues. The CDR3 DNA follows: TGTGCCAGCAGTTACACACAGGGAGTGACTGAAGCTTTCTTT. This codes for CASSYTQGVTEAFF.

The rearrangement uses TRBV5-4 and TRBJ2-1; D possibly corresponds to TRBD2 (7 bases). This CDR3 comprises 18 residues. Germline CDR1 and CDR2: SGHNT and YYREEE (reference sequence). V gave up 4 bases and J gave up 5 bases, with 25 bases separating them. The CDR3, as DNA: TGTGCCAGCAGCCGGGGGGCGCTAGCAGCGGGACCTAACAATGAGCAGTTCTTC. It yields the protein CASSRGALAAGPNNEQFF.

This clone was seen a single time. The chain couples TRBV7-3 to TRBJ2-3; the D gene is possibly TRBD2 (6 bases). The CDR3 length is 13 residues. Trimming removed 5 bases at V and 10 bases at J, with 16 bases between. Germline lookup yields CDR1 SGHTA and CDR2 FQGTGA. The CDR3: CASSPHPGLPQYF. The CDR3 DNA sequence: TGTGCCAGCAGCCCTCATCCGGGACTCCCGCAGTATTTT.

The J gene is TRBJ1-1, the V gene TRBV18; 9 bases fit TRBD1. The CDR3 runs 14 residues. From germline, CDR1 is KGHSH and CDR2 LQKENI. V lost 9 bases and J lost 3; bases outside the gene matches: 8. The CDR3 DNA reads TGTGCCAGTTCCCACAGGGGGCCAGACACTGAAGCTTTCTTT. Its translation: CASSHRGPDTEAFF. Full variable domain (remainder filled in from reference TRBV18 and TRBJ1-1): NAGVMQNPRHLVRRRGQEARLRCSPMKGHSHVYWYRQLPEEGLKFMVYLQKENIIDESGMPKERFSAEFPKEGPSILRIQQVVRGDSAAYFCASSHRGPDTEAFFGQGTRLTVV.

The V gene is TRBV2, the J gene TRBJ2-5, with D maybe TRBD1 (7 bases). The CDR3 covers 15 residues. The V and J ends lost 5 bases and 0 bases respectively, with 13 bases between them. CDR1 and CDR2 from the germline V gene are SNHLY and FYNNEI. CDR3 DNA: TGTGCCAGCAGTCCTCAGGGGGGACACCAAGAGACCCAGTACTTC. Its translation: CASSPQGGHQETQYF.

CDR3 region: CASSHPQTSGSSYEQYF. The CDR3 nucleotides read TGCGCCAGCAGCCACCCCCAGACTAGCGGGAGCTCCTACGAGCAGTACTTC. This chain uses TRBV5-1 with TRBJ2-7; 12 bases are shared with TRBD2. Germline V gives CDR1 SGHRS, CDR2 YFSETQ. The length of the CDR3 is 17 residues. J lost 0 bases, V lost 4 bases, and 8 bases had no gene match.

The rearrangement uses TRBV10-2 and TRBJ2-7, with D possibly being TRBD2 (6 bases). Deletions cut 6 bases from V and 9 bases from J, with 18 bases between. The CDR3 is 13 amino acids. Germline V gene data show CDR1 as WSHSY and CDR2 as SAAADI. The CDR3 protein is CASRVGEAVGQYF. DNA for the CDR3: TGCGCCAGCAGAGTGGGGGAGGCGGTCGGGCAGTACTTC.

The rearrangement links TRBV4-2 to TRBJ2-1, with a tentative D call TRBD2 (6 bases). Between the trimmed V and J ends, which lost 2 bases and 13 bases, there was a span of 12 bases. CDR3 length: 12 residues. Germline assignment: CDR1 LGHNA and CDR2 YNFKEQ. CDR3: CASSQNRDSQFF. As DNA, the CDR3 is TGTGCCAGCAGCCAAAACCGGGACTCTCAGTTCTTC.

The V gene is TRBV19, the J gene TRBJ2-2, with TRBD1 matching 7 bases. V lost 10 bases to trimming and J lost 2 bases; unmatched junction nucleotides: 7. CDR3 length: 14 amino acids. Germline V gives CDR1 LNHDA, CDR2 SQIVND (reference sequence). In nucleotides, the CDR3 is TGTGCCACTAGGTGGGACAGAAACACCGGGGAGCTGTTTTTT. It yields the protein CATRWDRNTGELFF.

The chain is built from TRBV13 and TRBJ2-3; 14 bases map to TRBD2. Germline CDR1 reads PRHDT; CDR2 reads FYEKMQ (reference sequence). Germline trimming cut 5 bases from V and 9 bases from J; bases unmatched to any gene: 13. The CDR3 runs to 17 residues. The DNA of the CDR3 is TGTGCCAGCAGCCCCGGGACTAGCGGGAGCCCACTTAGGACGCAGTATTTT. As protein: CASSPGTSGSPLRTQYF. Supplemented by reference TRBV13 and TRBJ2-3, the full variable domain reads AAGVIQSPRHLIKEKRETATLKCYPIPRHDTVYWYQQGPGQDPQFLISFYEKMQSDKGSIPDRFSAQQFSDYHSELNMSSLELGDSALYFCASSPGTSGSPLRTQYFGPGTRLTVL.

The chain uses TRBV6-1 and TRBJ1-5, with 11 nucleotides matching TRBD1. Germline values: CDR1 MNHNS, CDR2 SASEGT. V was pared by 3 bases and J by 3 bases, with 13 bases of the junction left unmatched. CDR3 length: 19 amino acids. For the CDR3, the DNA is TGTGCCAGCAGTGACATTCGGACAGGGGGCATTTTTTCCAATCAGCCCCAGCATTTT. Translation: CASSDIRTGGIFSNQPQHF.

V gene TRBV1 combines with J gene TRBJ2-2; the D call in the table, TRBD2, was not verified against the DNA. TRBV1 is flagged as a pseudogene. This CDR3 spans 16 amino acids. In DNA form, the CDR3 reads TGCACCAGCAGCCAAGAGCAGCGAAAATACACCGGGGAGCTGTTTTTT. Translated, it gives CTSSQEQRKYTGELFF.

The chain combines TRBV5-1 with TRBJ2-6, with TRBD2 matching 7 bases. The CDR3 consists of 16 residues. Germline values: CDR1 SGHRS, CDR2 YFSETQ. Trimming removed 3 bases from V and 2 bases from J; junction bases left unmatched: 5. The CDR3 coding sequence is TGCGCCAGCAGCTCCCGGGAGGCTGCTGGGGCCAACGTCCTGACTTTC. Residues: CASSSREAAGANVLTF.

A single count supports this clone. This rearrangement joins TRBV11-3 to TRBJ2-5; 9 nucleotides match TRBD2. V trimming: 5 bases; J trimming: 5 bases; junction bases outside the gene matches: 21. CDR3 length: 19 amino acids. Per germline, CDR1 SGHNT and CDR2 YENEEA. CDR3 nucleotides: TGTGCCAGCAGCAAAGGCCCCCAAGCGGGGGGCGGGCGAGAGGAGACCCAGTACTTC. Translated, it gives CASSKGPQAGGGREETQYF. Filled out from reference TRBV11-3 and TRBJ2-5, the complete variable domain reads EAGVVQSPRYKIIEKKQPVAFWCNPISGHNTLYWYLQNLGQGPELLIRYENEEAVDDSQLPKDRFSAERLKGVDSTLKIQPAELGDSAVYLCASSKGPQAGGGREETQYFGPGTRLLVL.

By frequency in the sample, this clone is medium-sized. V gene TRBV6-5 combines with J gene TRBJ1-2, with 9 positions matching TRBD1. Germline values: CDR1 MNHEY, CDR2 SVGAGI. V shed 5 bases and J 4 bases; nucleotides not matched to a gene: 5. The CDR3 has 14 residues. In nucleotides, the CDR3 is TGTGCCAGCAGTCCAGACAGGGGGACCTATGGCTACACCTTC. As protein: CASSPDRGTYGYTF.

The chain couples TRBV13 to TRBJ1-1; TRBD1 agrees at 8 bases. This CDR3 comprises 15 residues. Germline CDR1 and CDR2: PRHDT and FYEKMQ (reference sequence). After removal of 5 bases from V and 4 bases from J, the junction contained 9 bases not matched to a gene. The chain's CDR3 is CASSLHFTGGTEAFF. The CDR3 nucleotides read TGTGCCAGCAGCCTCCACTTCACAGGGGGCACTGAAGCTTTCTTT.

The chain carries TRBV6-6 and TRBJ2-3; 13 nucleotides agree with TRBD2. This CDR3 spans 14 amino acids. V shed 10 bases and J 3 bases; nucleotides not matched to a gene: 4. Germline-derived CDR1 and CDR2 are MNHNY and SVGAGI (reference sequence). CDR3 region: CATRTSGGTDTQYF. The CDR3 region has the DNA TGTGCCACCCGGACTAGCGGGGGAACAGATACGCAGTATTTT.

Concerning this clone: Different DNA sequences within this sample yield the same CDR3. The gene calls are TRBV19 and TRBJ2-7; 7 bases are shared with TRBD2. Germline V lookup: CDR1 LNHDA, CDR2 SQIVND (reference sequence). This CDR3 has 15 amino acids. The V gene end was trimmed by 3 bases and the J gene end by 1 base; junction bases not matched to a gene: 6. CDR3 loop: CASSIGGSFSYEQYF. The CDR3 bases are TGTGCCAGTAGTATTGGCGGGAGCTTTTCCTACGAGCAGTACTTC.

This sequence joins TRBV10-3 and TRBJ2-3, with TRBD2 matching over 8 bases. Looked up from germline, CDR1 is ENHRY and CDR2 is SYGVKD. Trimming took 7 bases from V and 0 from J; bases not matched to a gene: 6. The CDR3 spans 15 residues. The CDR3 reads CAIIRRGVSTDTQYF. CDR3 nucleotide sequence: TGTGCCATCATACGGCGGGGGGTAAGCACAGATACGCAGTATTTT.

The V and J genes are TRBV19 and TRBJ1-1; D might be TRBD1 (5 bases). Germline V gene data show CDR1 as LNHDA and CDR2 as SQIVND (reference sequence). CDR3 size: 15 residues. Trimming removed 7 bases from V and 9 bases from J, with 24 bases in between. CDR3 in amino acids: CASTTNLGEGTKAFF. The CDR3 DNA reads TGTGCCAGTACTACAAATCTGGGGGAGGGGACGAAAGCTTTCTTT.

The chain employs TRBV13 and TRBJ1-1; 7 nucleotides agree with TRBD1. With 4 bases clipped from V and 11 bases from J, the junction kept 10 bases outside the gene matches. The CDR3 consists of 13 residues. CDR1 is PRHDT, CDR2 FYEKMQ, per germline (reference sequence). CDR3 sequence: CASSSRMTGTAFF. CDR3 DNA: TGTGCCAGCAGCTCCAGAATGACAGGGACTGCTTTCTTT. Full variable domain (outside the CDR3, taken from reference TRBV13 and TRBJ1-1): AAGVIQSPRHLIKEKRETATLKCYPIPRHDTVYWYQQGPGQDPQFLISFYEKMQSDKGSIPDRFSAQQFSDYHSELNMSSLELGDSALYFCASSSRMTGTAFFGQGTRLTVV.

The chain uses TRBV9 and TRBJ1-1; D uncertain. The length of the CDR3 is 13 residues. Trimming stripped 1 base from V and 3 bases from J, with 7 bases between. The V gene's germline CDR1 is SGDLS and CDR2 YYNGEE. The chain's CDR3 is CASSVSQDTEAFF. For the CDR3, the DNA is TGTGCCAGCAGCGTAAGTCAGGACACTGAAGCTTTCTTT.

In this sample, this clone turned up a few times. The chain is built from TRBV27 and TRBJ2-2, with TRBD2 matching 9 bases. Germline V gene lookup returns CDR1 MNHEY and CDR2 SMNVEV (reference sequence). The CDR3 spans 15 residues. V lost 7 bases and J lost 0; bases outside the gene matches: 3. The CDR3 loop is CASMTSGPNTGELFF. CDR3 nucleotides: TGTGCCAGCATGACTAGCGGTCCGAACACCGGGGAGCTGTTTTTT.

This clone was observed a single time. The chain couples TRBV9 to TRBJ2-7; 8 nucleotides align to TRBD1. CDR1 and CDR2 from the germline V gene are SGDLS and YYNGEE. CDR3 length: 15 residues. V lost 0 bases to trimming and J lost 3 bases; unmatched junction nucleotides: 5. CDR3 protein: CASSVGGTGGYEQYF. DNA of the CDR3: TGTGCCAGCAGCGTAGGGGGGACAGGCGGCTACGAGCAGTACTTC.

This chain connects TRBV7-3 to TRBJ2-1; the D gene is possibly TRBD2 (5 bases). The length of the CDR3 is 14 residues. Trimming left V 1 base short and J 4 bases short, with 8 bases between. CDR1 and CDR2 from the germline V gene are SGHTA and FQGTGA. CDR3 amino acids: CASSLRTGYNEQFF. The DNA for the CDR3 is TGTGCCAGCAGCTTAAGGACGGGGTACAATGAGCAGTTCTTC.